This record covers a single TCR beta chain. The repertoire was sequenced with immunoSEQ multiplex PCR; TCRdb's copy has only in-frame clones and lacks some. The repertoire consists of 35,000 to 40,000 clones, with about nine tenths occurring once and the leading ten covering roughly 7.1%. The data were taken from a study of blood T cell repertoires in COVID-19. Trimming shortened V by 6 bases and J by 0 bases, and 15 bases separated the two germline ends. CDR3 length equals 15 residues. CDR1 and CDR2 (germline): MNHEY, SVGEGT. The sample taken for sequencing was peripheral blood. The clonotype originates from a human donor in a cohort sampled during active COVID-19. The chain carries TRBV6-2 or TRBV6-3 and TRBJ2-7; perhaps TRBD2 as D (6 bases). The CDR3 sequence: CASSPQVGGSYEQYF. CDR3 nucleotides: TGTGCCAGCAGCCCCCAAGTGGGGGGCTCCTACGAGCAGTACTTC.